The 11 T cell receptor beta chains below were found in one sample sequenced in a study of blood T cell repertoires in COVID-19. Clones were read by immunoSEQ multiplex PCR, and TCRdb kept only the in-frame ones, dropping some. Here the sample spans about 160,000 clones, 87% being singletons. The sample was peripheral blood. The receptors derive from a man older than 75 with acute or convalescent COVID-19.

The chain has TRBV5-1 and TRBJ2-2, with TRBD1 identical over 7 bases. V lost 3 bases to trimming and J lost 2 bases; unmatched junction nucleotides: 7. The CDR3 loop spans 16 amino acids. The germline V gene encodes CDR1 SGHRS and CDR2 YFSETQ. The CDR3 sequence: CASSSSGTANTGELFF. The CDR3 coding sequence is TGCGCCAGCAGCTCTTCCGGGACAGCCAACACCGGGGAGCTGTTTTTT.

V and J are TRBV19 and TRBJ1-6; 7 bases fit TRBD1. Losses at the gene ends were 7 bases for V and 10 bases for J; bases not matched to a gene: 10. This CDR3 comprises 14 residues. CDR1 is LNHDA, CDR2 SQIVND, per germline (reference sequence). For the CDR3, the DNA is TGTGCCAGTAACCAGGACAGGTCGCGATCACCCCTCCACTTT. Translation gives CASNQDRSRSPLHF.

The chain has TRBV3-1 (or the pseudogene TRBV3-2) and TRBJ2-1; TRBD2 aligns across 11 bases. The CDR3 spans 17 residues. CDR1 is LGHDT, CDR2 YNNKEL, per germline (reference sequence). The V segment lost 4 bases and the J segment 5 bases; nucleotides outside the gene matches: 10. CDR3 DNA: TGTGCCAGCAGCCTTAGTCCGGGACTAGCGGTCCACAATGAGCAGTTCTTC. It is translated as CASSLSPGLAVHNEQFF.

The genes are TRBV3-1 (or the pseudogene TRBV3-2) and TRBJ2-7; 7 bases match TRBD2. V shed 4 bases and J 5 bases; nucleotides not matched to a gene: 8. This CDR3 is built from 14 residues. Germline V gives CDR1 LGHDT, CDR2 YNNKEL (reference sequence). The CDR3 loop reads CASSPTSRPHEQYF. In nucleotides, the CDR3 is TGTGCCAGCAGCCCGACTAGCCGCCCTCACGAGCAGTACTTC.

DNA of the CDR3: TGTGCCAGCAGCTCAGGGAGGGGAAACTACAATGAGCAGTTCTTC. As protein: CASSSGRGNYNEQFF. The chain carries TRBV7-3 and TRBJ2-1; 7 bases map to TRBD2. Per germline, CDR1 SGHTA and CDR2 FQGTGA. V trimming: 4 bases; J trimming: 3 bases; junction bases outside the gene matches: 6. The CDR3 has 15 amino acids.

The CDR3 DNA follows: TGTGCCTGGAGGGACAGGGAGGGAGCTTTCTTT. Translation gives CAWRDREGAFF. The chain couples TRBV30 to TRBJ1-1, with 8 bases matching TRBD1. This CDR3 region has 11 residues. CDR1 and CDR2 from the germline V gene are GTSNPN and SVGIG (reference sequence). V shed 3 bases and J 10 bases; nucleotides not matched to a gene: 4.

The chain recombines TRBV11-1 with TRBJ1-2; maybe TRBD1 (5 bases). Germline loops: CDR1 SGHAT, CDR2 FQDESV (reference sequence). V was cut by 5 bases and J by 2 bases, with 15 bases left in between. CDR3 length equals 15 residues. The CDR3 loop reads CASSPPGGENYGYTF. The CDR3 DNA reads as TGTGCCAGCAGCCCCCCCGGGGGGGAGAACTATGGCTACACCTTC.

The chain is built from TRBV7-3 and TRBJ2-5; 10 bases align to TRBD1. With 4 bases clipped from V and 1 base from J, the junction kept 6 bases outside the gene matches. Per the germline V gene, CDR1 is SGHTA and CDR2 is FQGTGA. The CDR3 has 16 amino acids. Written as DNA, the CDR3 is TGTGCCAGCAGCTCGACCGGGACAGGGGTCCAAGAGACCCAGTACTTC. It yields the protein CASSSTGTGVQETQYF.

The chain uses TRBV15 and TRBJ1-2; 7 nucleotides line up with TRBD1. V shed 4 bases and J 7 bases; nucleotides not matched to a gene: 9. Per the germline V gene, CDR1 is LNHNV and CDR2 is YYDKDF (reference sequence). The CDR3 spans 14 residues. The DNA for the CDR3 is TGTGCCACCAGCATTGACAGGGACGGAGGTGGCTACACCTTC. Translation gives CATSIDRDGGGYTF.

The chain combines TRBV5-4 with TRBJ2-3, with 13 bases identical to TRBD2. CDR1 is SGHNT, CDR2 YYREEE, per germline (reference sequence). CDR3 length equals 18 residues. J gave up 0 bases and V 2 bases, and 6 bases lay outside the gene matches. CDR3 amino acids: CASSFPGLAGRSTDTQYF. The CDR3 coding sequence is TGTGCCAGCAGCTTTCCGGGACTAGCGGGGCGAAGCACAGATACGCAGTATTTT.

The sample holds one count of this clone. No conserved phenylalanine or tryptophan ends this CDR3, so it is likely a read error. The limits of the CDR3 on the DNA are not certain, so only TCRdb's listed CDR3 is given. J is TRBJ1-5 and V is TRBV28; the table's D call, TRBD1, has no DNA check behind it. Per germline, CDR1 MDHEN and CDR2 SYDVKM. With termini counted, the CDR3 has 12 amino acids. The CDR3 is CASSHGTDKSAQ.